These T cell receptor beta chains were read from a single sample in a study of memory CD4+ T cells and cytomegalovirus serostatus. Some clones are missing from TCRdb's copy, which holds only in-frame ones; the method was immunoSEQ multiplex PCR. The sample has some 30,000 clones, around 76% seen once. The sequenced material came from memory CD4+ T cells from blood. The source of these receptors is an adult in good health and CMV-seronegative. Some clones in this sample may be carry-over from other donors' samples. Each CDR3 is given with its conserved first and last residue. A D gene is named only where the DNA matches it firmly. Clone size, where shown, is once, few, many, or a class for clones that have expanded.

TRBJ1-4,NA,TRBV5-1,NA,CASSGFGGENEKLFF,TGCGCCAGCAGTGGGTTTGGAGGGGAGAATGAAAAACTGTTTTTT
TRBJ1-1,once,TRBV6-6,NA,CASSFDSEAFF,TGTGCCAGCAGTTTCGACAGTGAAGCTTTCTTT
TRBJ1-2,few,TRBV19,TRBD1,CASSPGQGIYGYTF,TGTGCCAGTAGTCCCGGACAGGGCATCTATGGCTACACCTTC
TRBJ2-2,NA,TRBV29-1,NA,CSVFEMRTGELFF,TGCAGCGTTTTCGAAATGCGGACCGGGGAGCTGTTTTTT
TRBJ1-2,few,TRBV7-2,TRBD1,CASSTPPGGYTF,TGTGCCAGCAGTACCCCCCCAGGGGGGTACACCTTC
TRBJ2-2,NA,TRBV5-8,NA,CASIVRGGLTGELFF,TGTGCCAGCATCGTTAGGGGGGGCCTCACCGGGGAGCTGTTTTTT
TRBJ2-3,NA,TRBV5-4,NA,CASSLGRADTQYF,TGTGCCAGCAGCTTGGGCCGCGCAGATACGCAGTATTTT
TRBJ2-5,NA,TRBV28,NA,CASSPRGPFFQETQYF,TGTGCCAGCAGTCCCCGAGGGCCTTTCTTCCAAGAGACCCAGTACTTC
TRBJ2-7,NA,TRBV29-1,NA,CSVERGYEQYF,TGCAGCGTTGAGAGGGGCTACGAGCAGTACTTC
TRBJ2-3,NA,TRBV30,NA,CAWDASFSTDTQYF,TGTGCCTGGGATGCTAGTTTCAGCACAGATACGCAGTATTTT
TRBJ1-6,NA,TRBV7-2,TRBD1,CASSVGQAIDSPLHF,TGTGCCAGCAGCGTCGGACAGGCTATTGATTCACCCCTCCACTTT
TRBJ1-5,NA,TRBV7-2,NA,CASSLSYHSNQPQHF,TGTGCCAGCAGCCTATCATACCATAGCAATCAGCCCCAGCATTTT
TRBJ2-5,NA,TRBV29-1,NA,CSVIGVLGETQYF,TGCAGCGTTATAGGGGTACTAGGGGAGACCCAGTACTTC
TRBJ1-2,NA,TRBV11-1,NA,CASSLALGRTYGYTF,TGTGCCAGCAGCTTAGCGCTGGGACGGACCTATGGCTACACCTTC
TRBJ1-5,few,TRBV19,NA,CASSTGHHYQPQHF,TGTGCCAGTAGTACGGGACACCACTATCAGCCCCAGCATTTT
TRBJ2-5,NA,TRBV4-2,TRBD2,CASSQVAAGEQETQYF,TGTGCCAGCAGCCAAGTTGCCGCGGGGGAGCAAGAGACCCAGTACTTC
TRBJ1-1,NA,TRBV30,NA,CAWSPGVITEAFF,TGTGCCTGGAGCCCAGGGGTGATCACTGAAGCTTTCTTT
TRBJ2-7,NA,TRBV2,NA,CASTGLGAYEQYF,TGTGCCAGCACGGGACTCGGAGCCTACGAGCAGTACTTC
TRBJ2-5,NA,TRBV7-2,NA,CASSTFTGNDLGETQYF,TGTGCCAGCAGCACCTTTACGGGGAACGACCTGGGGGAGACCCAGTACTTC
TRBJ2-3,NA,TRBV18,TRBD1,CASSRTGGTDTQYF,TGTGCCAGCTCACGGACAGGGGGCACAGATACGCAGTATTTT
TRBJ1-6,once,TRBV2,TRBD1,CASLVGTGGSPLHF,TGTGCCAGCCTTGTTGGGACAGGGGGTTCACCCCTCCACTTT
TRBJ2-1,NA,TRBV4-1,NA,CASSQYRGAFSNEQFF,TGCGCCAGCAGCCAATATCGGGGGGCATTTTCCAATGAGCAGTTCTTC
TRBJ1-1,NA,TRBV5-1,NA,CASSLEGQVTEAFF,TGCGCCAGCAGCTTGGAAGGGCAGGTCACTGAAGCTTTCTTT
TRBJ1-5,once,TRBV28,NA,CASSLRGYSNQPQHF,TGTGCCAGCAGTTTAAGGGGGTATAGCAATCAGCCCCAGCATTTT
TRBJ2-7,NA,TRBV5-6,NA,CASSRKGSSYEQYF,TGTGCCAGCAGCCGAAAAGGGAGCTCCTACGAGCAGTACTTC
TRBJ2-5,NA,TRBV21-1,NA,CASSSPGSQETQYF,TGTGCCAGCAGCTCCCCAGGCTCCCAAGAGACCCAGTACTTC
TRBJ1-2,NA,TRBV19,NA,CASRIGSNYGYTF,TGTGCCAGTAGGATAGGGAGTAACTATGGCTACACCTTC
TRBJ1-2,NA,TRBV19,TRBD1,CASSPTGATNYGYTF,TGTGCCAGCAGTCCTACAGGGGCAACTAACTATGGCTACACCTTC
TRBJ2-5,NA,TRBV5-1,NA,CASSSGPGLGATQYF,TGCGCCAGCAGCTCGGGGCCCGGACTGGGCGCTACCCAGTACTTC
TRBJ1-1,NA,TRBV9,NA,CASSVEGGWGGTEAFF,TGTGCCAGCAGCGTAGAAGGGGGATGGGGTGGTACTGAAGCTTTCTTT
TRBJ1-1,NA,TRBV6-5,NA,CASSYTGTGGAFF,TGTGCCAGCAGTTACACCGGGACGGGTGGAGCTTTCTTT
TRBJ2-1,once,TRBV10-2,NA,CASSQLHGAEQFF,TGCGCCAGCAGTCAATTACACGGCGCTGAGCAGTTCTTC
TRBJ2-7,NA,TRBV7-9,NA,CASSLNRDTSYEQYF,TGTGCCAGCAGCTTAAACCGGGACACCTCCTACGAGCAGTACTTC
TRBJ1-2,NA,TRBV6-5,NA,CASSNARGYGYTF,TGTGCCAGCAGTAATGCCAGGGGTTATGGCTACACCTTC
TRBJ2-7,NA,TRBV7-2,TRBD1,CASSLTGTGVYEQYF,TGTGCCAGCAGCTTAACCGGGACAGGGGTCTACGAGCAGTACTTC
TRBJ1-2,NA,TRBV10-3,NA,CAISESAGTGRDYGYTF,TGTGCCATCAGTGAGTCCGCGGGGACGGGGAGGGACTATGGCTACACCTTC
TRBJ1-3,NA,TRBV5-1,TRBD1,CASSSTGDSGNTIYF,TGCGCCAGCAGCTCTACAGGGGACTCTGGAAACACCATATATTTT
TRBJ2-5,NA,TRBV19,NA,CASSIAVWWETQYF,TGTGCCAGTAGTATAGCCGTATGGTGGGAGACCCAGTACTTC
TRBJ1-5,NA,TRBV18,NA,CASSLSTDQPQHF,TGTGCCAGCTCACTCTCGACCGATCAGCCCCAGCATTTT
TRBJ2-5,NA,TRBV6-5,NA,CASSRTVNGETQYF,TGTGCCAGCAGTAGGACTGTTAATGGGGAGACCCAGTACTTC
TRBJ2-1,NA,TRBV5-1,NA,CASSGGGAYNEQFF,TGCGCCAGCAGTGGGGGCGGTGCCTACAATGAGCAGTTCTTC
TRBJ1-4,NA,TRBV6-1,NA,CASSPAGEKLFF,TGTGCCAGCAGTCCTGCTGGGGAAAAACTGTTTTTT
TRBJ1-4,NA,TRBV14,TRBD1,CASSQGPGGQSSANEKLFF,TGTGCCAGCAGCCAAGGGCCGGGGGGACAGTCAAGCGCTAATGAAAAACTGTTTTTT
TRBJ1-1,few,TRBV19,TRBD1,CASNPSGGRTGGRTEAFF,TGTGCCAGTAACCCCTCGGGAGGGAGGACAGGGGGCCGGACTGAAGCTTTCTTT
TRBJ1-3,few,TRBV6-5,TRBD1,CASSSTQGRNTIYF,TGTGCCAGCAGCTCGACACAGGGGAGAAACACCATATATTTT
TRBJ2-1,NA,TRBV7-3,TRBD2,CASSLGLADNNEQFF,TGTGCCAGCAGCTTAGGACTAGCGGATAACAATGAGCAGTTCTTC
TRBJ1-6,NA,TRBV6-1,NA,CASSGDNSPLHF,TGTGCCAGTTCAGGGGACAATTCACCCCTCCACTTT
TRBJ2-6,NA,TRBV6-1,TRBD1,CASSEDRAGANVLTF,TGTGCCAGCAGTGAGGACAGGGCTGGGGCCAACGTCCTGACTTTC
TRBJ2-7,NA,TRBV20-1,NA,CSARTGGEQYF,TGCAGTGCTAGGACCGGGGGCGAGCAGTACTTC
TRBJ1-2,NA,TRBV7-2,TRBD1,CASSQDRARGYTF,TGTGCCAGCAGCCAAGACAGGGCGAGGGGCTACACCTTC
TRBJ2-6,NA,TRBV2,TRBD2,CASSVPLTGGSSGANVLTF,TGTGCCAGCAGTGTACCCCTGACGGGGGGTAGCTCTGGGGCCAACGTCCTGACTTTC
TRBJ2-2,few,TRBV5-1,NA,CASSLDGSNTGELFF,TGCGCCAGCAGCTTAGACGGATCGAACACCGGGGAGCTGTTTTTT
TRBJ1-1,NA,TRBV19,TRBD1,CASSIRWDSMNTEAFF,TGTGCCAGTAGTATTAGGTGGGACAGTATGAACACTGAAGCTTTCTTT
TRBJ1-6,few,TRBV6-1,NA,CASSDRGWNSPLHF,TGTGCCAGCAGTGACAGGGGTTGGAATTCACCCCTCCACTTT